This T cell receptor beta chain is drawn from a study of T cell repertoires in cytomegalovirus infection. Only a few counts were recorded for this clonotype. As yet, its antigen is unknown. CDR1 is SNHLY and CDR2 is FYNNEI in the germline V gene. Trimming removed 8 bases at V and 1 base at J, with 11 bases between. CDR3 size: 13 residues. TCRdb re-called the reads with MiXCR, one entry per CDR3 protein. The repertoire has approximately 1,000,000 distinct CDR3 sequences, 31% of them found once; the top ten carry around an eighth. This sample comprised cultured CD8+ T cells from PBMCs, obtained from culture after CMV antigen stimulation. The rearrangement uses TRBV2 and TRBJ1-2; D gene ambiguous. The TCR sequence derives from a human donor in good health (CMV status not recorded). Some clones in this sample may be carry-over from other donors' samples. The CDR3 DNA is TGTGCCAGCTTGGACGGAGTTAACTATGGCTACACCTTC. This encodes CASLDGVNYGYTF.